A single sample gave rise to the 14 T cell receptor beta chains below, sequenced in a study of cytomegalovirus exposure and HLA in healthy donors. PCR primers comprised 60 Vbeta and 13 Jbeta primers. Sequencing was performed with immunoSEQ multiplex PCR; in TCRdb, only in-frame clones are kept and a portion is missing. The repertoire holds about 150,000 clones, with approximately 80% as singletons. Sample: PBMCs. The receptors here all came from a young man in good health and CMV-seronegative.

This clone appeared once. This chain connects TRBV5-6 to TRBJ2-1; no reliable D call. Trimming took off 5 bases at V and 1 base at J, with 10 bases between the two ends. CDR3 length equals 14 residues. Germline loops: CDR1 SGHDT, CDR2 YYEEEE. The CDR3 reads CASSLGGSYNEQFF. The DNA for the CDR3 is TGTGCCAGCAGTCTCGGCGGTTCCTACAATGAGCAGTTCTTC.

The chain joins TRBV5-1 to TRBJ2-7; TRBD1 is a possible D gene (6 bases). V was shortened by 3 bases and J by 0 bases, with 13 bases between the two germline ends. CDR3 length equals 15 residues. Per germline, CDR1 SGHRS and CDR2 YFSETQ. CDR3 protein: CASSSRTVSSYEQYF. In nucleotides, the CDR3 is TGCGCCAGCAGCTCCCGGACAGTGAGCTCCTACGAGCAGTACTTC.

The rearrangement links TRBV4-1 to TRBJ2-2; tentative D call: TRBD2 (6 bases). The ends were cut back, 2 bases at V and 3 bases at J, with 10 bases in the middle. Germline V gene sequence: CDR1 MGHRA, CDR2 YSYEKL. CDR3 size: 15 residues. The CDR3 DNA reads TGCGCCAGCAGCCAAAAGTGGGGGGACACCGGGGAGCTGTTTTTT. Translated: CASSQKWGDTGELFF.

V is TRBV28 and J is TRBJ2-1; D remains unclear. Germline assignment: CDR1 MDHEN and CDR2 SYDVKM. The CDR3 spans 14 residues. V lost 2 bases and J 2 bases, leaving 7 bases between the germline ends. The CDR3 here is CASSLTSTYNEQFF. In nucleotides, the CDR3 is TGTGCCAGCAGTTTAACATCCACCTACAATGAGCAGTTCTTC.

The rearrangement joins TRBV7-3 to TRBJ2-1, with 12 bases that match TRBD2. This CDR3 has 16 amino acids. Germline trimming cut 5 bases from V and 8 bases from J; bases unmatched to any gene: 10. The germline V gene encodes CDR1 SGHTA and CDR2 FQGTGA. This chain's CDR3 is CASSPLLAGGMDEQFF. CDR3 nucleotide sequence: TGTGCCAGCAGCCCCCTACTAGCGGGAGGCATGGATGAGCAGTTCTTC.

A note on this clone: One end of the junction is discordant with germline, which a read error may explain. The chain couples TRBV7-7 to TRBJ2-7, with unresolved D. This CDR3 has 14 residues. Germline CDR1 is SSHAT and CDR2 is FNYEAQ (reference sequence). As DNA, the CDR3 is TGTGCTAGCAGCCCCAGACTGGACTCCTACGAGCAGTACTTC. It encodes CASSPRLDSYEQYF.

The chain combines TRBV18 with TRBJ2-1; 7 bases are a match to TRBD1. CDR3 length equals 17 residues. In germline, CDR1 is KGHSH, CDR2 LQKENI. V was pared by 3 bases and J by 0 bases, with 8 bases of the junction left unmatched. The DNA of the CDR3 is TGTGCCAGCTCACCGAGACAGGGAACTAGCTCCTACAATGAGCAGTTCTTC. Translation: CASSPRQGTSSYNEQFF.

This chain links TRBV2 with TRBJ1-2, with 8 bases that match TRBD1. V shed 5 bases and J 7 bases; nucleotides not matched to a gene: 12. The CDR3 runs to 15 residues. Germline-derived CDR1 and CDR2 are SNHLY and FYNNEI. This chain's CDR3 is CASSPLRGREAGYTF. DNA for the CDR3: TGTGCCAGCAGTCCTCTCAGGGGGCGCGAGGCTGGCTACACCTTC.

The CDR3 spells CASSGTDRGTADTQYF. The DNA for the CDR3 is TGTGCCAGCAGCGGGACAGACAGGGGGACTGCAGATACGCAGTATTTT. The rearrangement uses TRBV9 and TRBJ2-3; TRBD1 aligns across 9 bases. Germline CDR1 is SGDLS and CDR2 is YYNGEE. V was pared by 3 bases and J by 4 bases, with 9 bases of the junction left unmatched. This CDR3 has 16 residues. Together with reference TRBV9 and TRBJ2-3, the CDR3 gives the full variable domain: DSGVTQTPKHLITATGQRVTLRCSPRSGDLSVYWYQQSLDQGLQFLIQYYNGEERAKGNILERFSAQQFPDLHSELNLSSLELGDSALYFCASSGTDRGTADTQYFGPGTRLTVL.

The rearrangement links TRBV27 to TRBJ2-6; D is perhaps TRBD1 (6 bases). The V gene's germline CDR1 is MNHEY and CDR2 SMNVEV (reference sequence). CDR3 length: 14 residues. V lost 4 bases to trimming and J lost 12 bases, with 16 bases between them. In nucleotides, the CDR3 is TGTGCCAGCAGTTCCACCGACAGGTACTCCGTCCTGACTTTC. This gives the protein CASSSTDRYSVLTF.

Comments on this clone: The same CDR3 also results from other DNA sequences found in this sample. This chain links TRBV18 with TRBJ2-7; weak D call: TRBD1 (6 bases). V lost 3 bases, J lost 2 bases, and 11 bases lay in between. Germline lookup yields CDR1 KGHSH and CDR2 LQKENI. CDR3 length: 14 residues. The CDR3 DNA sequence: TGTGCCAGCTCACCGCGGACAGAGGCCTACGAGCAGTACTTC. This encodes CASSPRTEAYEQYF.

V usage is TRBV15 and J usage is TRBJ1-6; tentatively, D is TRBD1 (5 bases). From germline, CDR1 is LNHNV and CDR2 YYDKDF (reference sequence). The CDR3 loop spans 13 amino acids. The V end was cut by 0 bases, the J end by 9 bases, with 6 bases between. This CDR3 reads CATSRDRVSPLHF. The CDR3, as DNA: TGTGCCACCAGCAGAGACAGGGTTTCACCCCTCCACTTT.

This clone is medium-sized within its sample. CDR3 DNA: TGTGCCAGCAGTTTGGAGGACAGGGTTTACGAGCAGTACTTC. Protein: CASSLEDRVYEQYF. The V call is TRBV28, the J call TRBJ2-7; 8 positions agree with TRBD1. Germline-derived CDR1 and CDR2 are MDHEN and SYDVKM. V shed 3 bases and J 4 bases; nucleotides not matched to a gene: 5. The CDR3 has 14 residues.

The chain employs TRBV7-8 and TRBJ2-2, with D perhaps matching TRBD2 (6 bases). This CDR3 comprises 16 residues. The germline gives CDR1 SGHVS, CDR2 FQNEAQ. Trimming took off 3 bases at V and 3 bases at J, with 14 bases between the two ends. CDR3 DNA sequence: TGTGCCAGCAGCTTCGACGAGCGGGCCTACACCGGGGAGCTGTTTTTT. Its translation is CASSFDERAYTGELFF.